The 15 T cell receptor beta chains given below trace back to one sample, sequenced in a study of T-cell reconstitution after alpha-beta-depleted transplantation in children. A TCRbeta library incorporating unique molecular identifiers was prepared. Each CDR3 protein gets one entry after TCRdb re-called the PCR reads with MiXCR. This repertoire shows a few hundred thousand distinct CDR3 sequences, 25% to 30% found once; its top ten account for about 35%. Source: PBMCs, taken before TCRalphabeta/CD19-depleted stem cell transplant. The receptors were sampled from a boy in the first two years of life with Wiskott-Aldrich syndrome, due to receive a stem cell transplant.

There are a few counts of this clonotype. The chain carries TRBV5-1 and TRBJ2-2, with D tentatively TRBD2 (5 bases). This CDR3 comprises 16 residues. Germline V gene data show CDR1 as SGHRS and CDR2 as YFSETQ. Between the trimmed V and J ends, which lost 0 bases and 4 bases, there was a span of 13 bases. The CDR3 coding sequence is TGCGCCAGCAGCTTGGGAGGAACTAGGATCACCGGGGAGCTGTTTTTT. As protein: CASSLGGTRITGELFF.

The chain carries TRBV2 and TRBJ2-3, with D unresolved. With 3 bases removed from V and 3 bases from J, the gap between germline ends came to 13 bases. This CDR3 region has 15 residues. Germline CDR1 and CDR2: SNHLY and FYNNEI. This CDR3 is CASSDWSEGTDTQYF. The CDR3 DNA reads TGTGCCAGCAGTGATTGGTCCGAAGGGACAGATACGCAGTATTTT.

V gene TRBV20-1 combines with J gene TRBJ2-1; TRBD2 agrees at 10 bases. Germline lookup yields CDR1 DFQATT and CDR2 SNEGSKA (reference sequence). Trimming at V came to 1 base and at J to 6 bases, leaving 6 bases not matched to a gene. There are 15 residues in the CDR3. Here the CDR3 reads CSARVPSGSSNEQFF. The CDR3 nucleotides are TGCAGTGCTAGAGTCCCTAGCGGGAGTTCCAATGAGCAGTTCTTC.

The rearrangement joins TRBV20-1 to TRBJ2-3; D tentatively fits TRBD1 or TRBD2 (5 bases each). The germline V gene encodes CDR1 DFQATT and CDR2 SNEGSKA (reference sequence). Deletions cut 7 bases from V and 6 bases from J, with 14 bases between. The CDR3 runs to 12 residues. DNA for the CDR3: TGCAGTGTCCGGGACCGCGGGGATACGCAGTATTTT. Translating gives CSVRDRGDTQYF.

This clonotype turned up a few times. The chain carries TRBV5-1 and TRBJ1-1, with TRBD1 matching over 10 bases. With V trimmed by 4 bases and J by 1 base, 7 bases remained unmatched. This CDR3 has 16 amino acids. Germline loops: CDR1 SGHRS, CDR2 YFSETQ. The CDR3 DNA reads TGCGCCAGCAGCCCGGGACAGGGGTTTCAGAACACTGAAGCTTTCTTT. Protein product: CASSPGQGFQNTEAFF.

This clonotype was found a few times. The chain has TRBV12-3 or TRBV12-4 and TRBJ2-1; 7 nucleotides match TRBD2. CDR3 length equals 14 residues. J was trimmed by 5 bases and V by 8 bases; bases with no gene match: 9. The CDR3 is CASGGLDFNNEQFF. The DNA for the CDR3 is TGTGCCAGCGGAGGACTAGATTTTAACAATGAGCAGTTCTTC.

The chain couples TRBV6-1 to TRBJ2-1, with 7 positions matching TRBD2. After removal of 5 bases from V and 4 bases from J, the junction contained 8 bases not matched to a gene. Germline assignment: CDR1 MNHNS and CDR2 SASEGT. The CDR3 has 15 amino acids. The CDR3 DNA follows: TGTGCCAGCAGTAGAAGCGGGGCCGGTTACAATGAGCAGTTCTTC. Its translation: CASSRSGAGYNEQFF.

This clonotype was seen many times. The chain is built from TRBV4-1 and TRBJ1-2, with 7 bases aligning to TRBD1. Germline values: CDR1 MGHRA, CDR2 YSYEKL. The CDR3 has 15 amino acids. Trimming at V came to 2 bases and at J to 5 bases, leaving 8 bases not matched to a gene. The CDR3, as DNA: TGCGCCAGCAGCCAAATACCCGGGACAGTATATGGCTACACCTTC. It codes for CASSQIPGTVYGYTF.

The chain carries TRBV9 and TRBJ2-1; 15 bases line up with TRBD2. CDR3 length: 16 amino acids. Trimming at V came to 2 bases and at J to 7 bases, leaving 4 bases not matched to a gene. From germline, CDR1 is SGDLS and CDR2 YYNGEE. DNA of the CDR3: TGTGCCAGCAGCGTTCGAGGACTAGCGGGAGGGAATGAGCAGTTCTTC. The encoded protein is CASSVRGLAGGNEQFF.

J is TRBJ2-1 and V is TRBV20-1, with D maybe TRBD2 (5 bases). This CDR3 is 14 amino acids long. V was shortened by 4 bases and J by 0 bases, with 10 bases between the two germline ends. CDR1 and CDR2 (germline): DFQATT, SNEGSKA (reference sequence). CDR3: CSANGKSSYNEQFF. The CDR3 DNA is TGCAGTGCTAACGGGAAGAGCTCCTACAATGAGCAGTTCTTC.

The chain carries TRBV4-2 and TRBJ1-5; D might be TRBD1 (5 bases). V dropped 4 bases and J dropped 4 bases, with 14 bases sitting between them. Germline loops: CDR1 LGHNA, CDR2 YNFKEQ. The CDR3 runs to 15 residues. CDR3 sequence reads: CASSLTQGGNQPQHF. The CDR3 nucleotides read TGTGCCAGCAGCCTTACCCAGGGTGGGAATCAGCCCCAGCATTTT.

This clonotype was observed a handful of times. This CDR3 is CASSLLPQGAPAEQYF. CDR3 DNA sequence: TGCGCCAGCAGCTTGTTACCCCAGGGGGCCCCAGCCGAGCAGTACTTC. The V call is TRBV5-1, the J call TRBJ2-7, with 8 bases identical to TRBD1. Germline V lookup: CDR1 SGHRS, CDR2 YFSETQ. J gave up 6 bases and V 1 base, and 12 bases lay outside the gene matches. There are 16 residues in the CDR3.

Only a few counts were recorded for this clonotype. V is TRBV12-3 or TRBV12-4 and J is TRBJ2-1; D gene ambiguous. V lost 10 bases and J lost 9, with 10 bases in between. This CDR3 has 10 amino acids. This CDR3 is CAKHCGEQFF. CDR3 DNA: TGTGCCAAACACTGCGGTGAGCAGTTCTTC.

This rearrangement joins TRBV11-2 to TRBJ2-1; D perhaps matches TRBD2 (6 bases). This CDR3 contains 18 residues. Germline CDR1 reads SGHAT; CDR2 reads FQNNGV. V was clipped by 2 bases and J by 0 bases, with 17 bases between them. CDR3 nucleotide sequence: TGTGCCAGCAGCTTAACTGGACTACCGCACCCCTCCTACAATGAGCAGTTCTTC. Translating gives CASSLTGLPHPSYNEQFF. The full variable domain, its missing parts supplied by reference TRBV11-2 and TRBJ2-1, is EAGVAQSPRYKIIEKRQSVAFWCNPISGHATLYWYQQILGQGPKLLIQFQNNGVVDDSQLPKDRFSAERLKGVDSTLKIQPAKLEDSAVYLCASSLTGLPHPSYNEQFFGPGTRLTVL.

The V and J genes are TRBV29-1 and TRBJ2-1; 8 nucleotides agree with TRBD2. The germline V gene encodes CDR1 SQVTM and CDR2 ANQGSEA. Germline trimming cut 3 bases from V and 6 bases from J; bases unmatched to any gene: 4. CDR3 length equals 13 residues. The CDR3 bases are TGCAGCGTTGAGACGGGAGGGCCCAATGAGCAGTTCTTC. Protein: CSVETGGPNEQFF.